The TCR beta chain under discussion was sequenced for a study of early T cells in non-severe SARS-CoV-2 infection. Unique molecular identifiers were added to individual cDNA molecules. TCRdb re-analysed the 5' RACE reads in MiXCR, keeping a single row per CDR3 protein. This table holds 60,000 to 75,000 distinct CDR3 sequences, over 9.5% found once. This clonotype was counted ten times or more. Its antigen is currently unknown. Study results and caveats: A preference for anti-spike CD8 responses marked VDJdb matching, which missed private and CD4 specificities.

From germline, CDR1 is MNHEY and CDR2 SVGAGI. The trim removed 2 bases at V and 1 base at J, leaving 5 bases unmatched. This CDR3 has 16 amino acids. The chain carries TRBV6-5 and TRBJ1-1; 9 nucleotides line up with TRBD1. The source was whole blood, collected at baseline. The sequence derives from an adult who was a healthcare worker with PCR-confirmed SARS-CoV-2 infection or an uninfected control (not recorded which). In DNA form, the CDR3 reads TGTGCCAGCAGTTACCGAGGACAGGGGAGGAACACTGAAGCTTTCTTT. This codes for CASSYRGQGRNTEAFF.